This T cell receptor beta chain is from a study of cytomegalovirus exposure and HLA in healthy donors. General study points: Later, TCR association rates were found to vary by HLA locus, highest for DRB1 and lowest for HLA-C.

The PCR employed 60 Vbeta primers together with 13 Jbeta primers. Libraries were prepared by immunoSEQ multiplex PCR; TCRdb keeps only in-frame clonotypes and omits some of them. Of 100,000 to 150,000 clones in the sample, approximately 85% were seen once. Note on this clone: The antigen is unknown.

CDR3 length: 14 amino acids. The V and J ends lost 6 bases and 2 bases respectively, with 12 bases between them. Germline CDR1 reads LNHDA; CDR2 reads SQIVND (reference sequence). V is TRBV19 and J is TRBJ2-3; the D gene is possibly TRBD1 (6 bases). The TCR sequence derives from a boy between 10 and 17 years old in good health and CMV-seronegative. The specimen sequenced was PBMCs. CDR3 sequence: CASRNTGYTDTQYF. The CDR3 DNA sequence: TGTGCCAGTAGGAATACAGGGTACACAGATACGCAGTATTTT.